A selection of T cell receptor beta chains follows, all from one sample in a study of T cell changes during pregnancy in multiple sclerosis. Profiling relied on immunoSEQ multiplex PCR, and the TCRdb table lists in-frame clones only, not all of them. This sample has about 70,000 clones; about 94% occur once, and the top ten carry approximately 0.63%. Sequencing used peripheral blood, obtained in the third trimester of pregnancy. The origin of the receptors is a female donor with multiple sclerosis, enrolled in a pregnancy study. CDR3s include the opening cysteine and the closing phenylalanine or tryptophan. The D gene is left open where the match is weak. The size field is filled for only some rows; it gives once, few, many or a size class.

v_call	j_call	d_call	clone_size	cdr3_nt	cdr3_aa
TRBV5-6	TRBJ1-4	TRBD1	NA	TGTGCCAGCAGCACCTGGGACAGAGAAAAACTGTTTTTT	CASSTWDREKLFF
TRBV9	TRBJ2-1	TRBD1	once	TGTGCCAGCAGCGGGTCCCGGGACAGCGACACAAGGGAGCAGTTCTTC	CASSGSRDSDTREQFF
TRBV10-3	TRBJ1-1	NA	NA	TGTGCCATCGGCGGAGGTGGTTGGACTGAAGCTTTCTTT	CAIGGGGWTEAFF
TRBV13	TRBJ2-3	TRBD1	NA	TGTGCCAGCAGCTTAGGCCAGGGGGCGTTTGGAGATACGCAGTATTTT	CASSLGQGAFGDTQYF
TRBV6-4	TRBJ2-3	NA	NA	TGTGCCAGCAGTGAACAGACTAGTCCCACAGATACGCAGTATTTT	CASSEQTSPTDTQYF
TRBV25-1	TRBJ1-4	NA	once	TGTGCCAGCAGCCCGGGAGGGGTAACTAATGAAAAACTGTTTTTT	CASSPGGVTNEKLFF
TRBV19	TRBJ2-5	TRBD1	NA	TGTGCCAGTAGACGGACAGGCCAAGAGACCCAGTACTTC	CASRRTGQETQYF
TRBV2	TRBJ1-6	NA	few	TGTGCCAGCAGTGAAGCGCTTCTGAGAGGATCACCCCTCCACTTT	CASSEALLRGSPLHF
TRBV7-2	TRBJ2-3	NA	NA	TGTGCCAGCAGCTTAAGGGGGGGGGATACGCAGTATTTT	CASSLRGGDTQYF
TRBV7-9	TRBJ1-1	TRBD1	NA	TGTGCCAGCAGCTTAGGGAGGACAGGGCAGAACACTGAAGCTTTCTTT	CASSLGRTGQNTEAFF
TRBV6-5	TRBJ1-1	NA	NA	TGTGCCAGCAGTTACTCGATGGGGCCCACTGAAGCTTTCTTT	CASSYSMGPTEAFF
TRBV6-4	TRBJ2-1	TRBD2	NA	TGTGCCAGCAGTGTTGGGTCTAGCGGAAACAATGAGCAGTTCTTC	CASSVGSSGNNEQFF
TRBV10-3	TRBJ2-6	TRBD1	NA	TGTGCCATCAGGACAGGGGTATCGGCTGGGGCCAACGTCCTGACTTTC	CAIRTGVSAGANVLTF
TRBV2	TRBJ1-1	TRBD1	NA	TGTGCCAGCAGTGACGTCGGGACAGGGGGCGCGGCTTTCTTT	CASSDVGTGGAAFF
TRBV19	TRBJ2-3	TRBD2	NA	TGTGCCAGTAGTATAGATTGGAAAGCGGGGCACACAGATACGCAGTATTTT	CASSIDWKAGHTDTQYF
TRBV18	TRBJ1-3	NA	NA	TGTGCCAGCTCACCACTCCCCGGGGGGGAAAACACCATATATTTT	CASSPLPGGENTIYF
TRBV9	TRBJ2-3	TRBD2	NA	TGTGCCAGCAGCGCCCACGGGGGGGGTCCAACAGATACGCAGTATTTT	CASSAHGGGPTDTQYF
TRBV6-1	TRBJ1-5	TRBD1	few	TGTGCCAGCACCCCAGGACAGGTTTGGGGTCAGCCCCAGCATTTT	CASTPGQVWGQPQHF